One sample yielded the 25 T cell receptor beta chains listed below, sequenced in a study of metastatic and nonmetastatic thyroid tumors. Through MiXCR, TCRdb re-clonotyped the PCR reads. Seen here are more than 85,000 clones, over 8.5% observed once, and the top ten hold 8.8%. Thyroid surgery was preceded by no treatment in any patient. The material sequenced was blood. These receptors were taken from a female donor with papillary thyroid cancer or a benign thyroid nodule (not recorded which). Some clones in this sample may be carry-over from other donors' samples.

The sample holds a few counts of this clone. This rearrangement joins TRBV28 to TRBJ2-6; D is perhaps TRBD1 or TRBD2 (5 bases each). CDR1 and CDR2 (germline): MDHEN, SYDVKM. CDR3 length: 17 amino acids. V lost 6 bases, J lost 0 bases, and 15 bases lay in between. The CDR3 DNA reads as TGTGCCAGCAGCCCCTTTCACGGGACCTCTGGGGCCAACGTCCTGACTTTC. Encoded protein: CASSPFHGTSGANVLTF.

This clone has at least ten counts. The rearrangement joins TRBV28 to TRBJ1-2; 9 bases match TRBD1. The CDR3 totals 14 residues. The germline gives CDR1 MDHEN, CDR2 SYDVKM. Losses at the gene ends were 7 bases for V and 7 bases for J; bases not matched to a gene: 10. CDR3 in DNA: TGTGCCAGCATACCCAGGGACAGGGTATCTGGCTACACCTTC. Amino acids: CASIPRDRVSGYTF.

This clone was seen at least ten times. The rearrangement links TRBV7-9 to TRBJ1-2; D unresolved. CDR3 length: 15 residues. The germline V gene has CDR1 SEHNR and CDR2 FQNEAQ (reference sequence). With 0 bases removed from V and 0 bases from J, the gap between germline ends came to 8 bases. The CDR3 reads CASSLAGSANYGYTF. The DNA of the CDR3 is TGTGCCAGCAGCTTAGCGGGCAGCGCTAACTATGGCTACACCTTC.

This clone was seen repeatedly, ten times or more. This chain joins TRBV12-3 or TRBV12-4 and TRBJ2-3; TRBD1 is a possible D gene (8 bases). CDR3 size: 16 residues. The germline V and J ends were trimmed by 7 bases and 5 bases, with 22 bases remaining between them. CDR3 DNA sequence: TGTGCCAGCAACCGGGGGGCAGGGGGCCGAATAGATACGCAGTATTTT. Amino acid sequence: CASNRGAGGRIDTQYF.

This clone was counted many times. The chain joins TRBV20-1 to TRBJ1-1; D is uncertain. The CDR3 runs to 14 residues. Between the trimmed V and J ends, which lost 2 bases and 0 bases, there was a span of 10 bases. Germline loops: CDR1 DFQATT, CDR2 SNEGSKA (reference sequence). Written as DNA, the CDR3 is TGCAGTGCTAGACTGGGCGGAATGAACACTGAAGCTTTCTTT. It is translated as CSARLGGMNTEAFF.

Many counts were recorded for this clone. A much larger clone differs from this one at a single base, so this may be a read error. Here the CDR3 reads CASSELTVTGELFF. The CDR3 coding sequence is TGTGCCAGCAGTGAACTGACGGTCACCGGGGAGCTGTTTTTT. This chain joins TRBV6-1 and TRBJ2-2; D unclear. Germline V gene data show CDR1 as MNHNS and CDR2 as SASEGT. V lost 2 bases to trimming and J lost 4 bases, with 8 bases between them. CDR3 length equals 14 residues.

On this clone itself: One junction end does not reproduce the germline sequence, and a read error may be involved. The chain carries TRBV30 and TRBJ2-2, with D unclear. Germline CDR1 and CDR2: GTSNPN and SVGIG (reference sequence). CDR3 length: 14 residues. The CDR3 spells CAWKRPPETGELFF. As DNA, the CDR3 is TGTGCCTGGAAAAGGCCCCCGGAGACCGGTGAGCTGTTTTTT. The variable domain in full, completed from reference TRBV30 and TRBJ2-2, reads SQTIHQWPATLVQPVGSPLSLECTVEGTSNPNLYWYRQAAGRGLQLLFYSVGIGQISSEVPQNLSASRPQDRQFILSSKKLLLSDSGFYLCAWKRPPETGELFFGEGSRLTVL.

The V call is TRBV7-2, the J call TRBJ1-5, with D unclear. Per the germline V gene, CDR1 is SGHTA and CDR2 is FQGNSA. This CDR3 is 14 amino acids long. Trimming removed 1 base from V and 2 bases from J, with 6 bases in between. CDR3 coding DNA: TGTGCCAGCAGCTTAGGGATTGGCAATCAGCCCCAGCATTTT. It codes for CASSLGIGNQPQHF.

The sample holds many counts of this clone. This chain connects TRBV6-1 to TRBJ2-3, with a tentative D call TRBD1 (6 bases). Germline loops: CDR1 MNHNS, CDR2 SASEGT. The CDR3 consists of 15 residues. Between the trimmed V and J ends, which lost 4 bases and 4 bases, there was a span of 15 bases. Here the CDR3 DNA reads TGTGCCAGCAGTGCCTTAGGCGAGGGGGCAGATACGCAGTATTTT. As protein: CASSALGEGADTQYF.

This clone was seen repeatedly, ten times or more. The V call is TRBV28, the J call TRBJ2-7, with 7 bases identical to TRBD1. V gave up 5 bases and J gave up 0 bases; unmatched junction bases: 7. CDR1 and CDR2 from the germline V gene are MDHEN and SYDVKM. The CDR3 is 15 amino acids. The CDR3 reads CASSVSRDSSYEQYF. The CDR3 nucleotides are TGTGCCAGCAGTGTCTCCCGGGACAGCTCCTACGAGCAGTACTTC.

This clone was counted only a few times. The junction differs from germline at one of its ends, possibly a read error. The chain carries TRBV15 and TRBJ2-5, with TRBD1 identical over 8 bases. The length of the CDR3 is 13 residues. Germline V gives CDR1 LNHNV, CDR2 YYDKDF (reference sequence). The DNA of the CDR3 is TGTGCCACCAGCGGACAGGGCCGGGAGACCAAGTACTTC. Translating it yields CATSGQGRETKYF. The full variable domain, rest sourced from reference TRBV15 and TRBJ2-5, is DAMVIQNPRYQVTQFGKPVTLSCSQTLNHNVMYWYQQKSSQAPKLLFHYYDKDFNNEADTPDNFQSRRPNTSFCFLDIRSPGLGDTAMYLCATSGQGRETKYFGPGTRLLVL.

At least ten counts were recorded for this clone. This chain connects TRBV19 to TRBJ1-1, with 10 bases that match TRBD1. J lost 4 bases, V lost 6 bases, and 2 bases had no gene match. This CDR3 spans 13 amino acids. From germline, CDR1 is LNHDA and CDR2 SQIVND (reference sequence). Here the CDR3 reads CASSRTGGTEAFF. The CDR3 DNA reads TGTGCCAGTAGCAGGACAGGGGGCACTGAAGCTTTCTTT.

This clone was seen many times. The chain is built from TRBV6-1 and TRBJ1-2, with 7 bases matching TRBD1. J gave up 6 bases and V 10 bases, and 11 bases lay outside the gene matches. Germline V gene data show CDR1 as MNHNS and CDR2 as SASEGT. The CDR3 is 13 residues long. The CDR3 nucleotides read TGTGCCACCTCTTTAGACAGGGCGAATGGCTACACCTTC. Its translation: CATSLDRANGYTF.

There are a few counts of this clone. It may be a read error: a sequence one base away is much more abundant. The genes are TRBV19 and TRBJ2-2; no clear D gene. V was clipped by 2 bases and J by 6 bases, with 13 bases between them. Germline CDR1 is LNHDA and CDR2 is SQIVND (reference sequence). The CDR3 sequence is 15 residues long. DNA for the CDR3: TGTGCCAGTAGTATAAGAGTCCGGATAGCCGGGGAGCTGTTTTTT. Its protein product is CASSIRVRIAGELFF.

A few counts support this clone. V usage is TRBV4-1 and J usage is TRBJ1-1; D remains unclear. Germline V CDR1 and CDR2: MGHRA, YSYEKL. The CDR3 covers 13 residues. V lost 4 bases to trimming and J lost 5 bases, with 11 bases between them. The CDR3 DNA sequence: TGCGCCAGCAGCCGCACTGGGGTAACTGAAGCTTTCTTT. It codes for CASSRTGVTEAFF.

This clone was counted ten times or more. J is TRBJ1-6 and V is TRBV2, with D maybe TRBD1 (5 bases). Between the trimmed V and J ends, which lost 9 bases and 7 bases, there was a span of 13 bases. Germline V CDR1 and CDR2: SNHLY, FYNNEI. The CDR3 covers 13 residues. The CDR3 sequence is CARNGGRNSPLHF. In nucleotides, the CDR3 is TGTGCCAGAAATGGGGGGAGGAATTCACCCCTCCACTTT.

At least ten counts were recorded for this clone. The chain is built from TRBV12-3 or TRBV12-4 and TRBJ2-2; D tentatively reads TRBD1 or TRBD2 (6 bases each). The CDR3 sequence is 15 residues long. V was shortened by 2 bases and J by 4 bases, with 11 bases between the two germline ends. CDR3 sequence: CASSLWGAGTGELFF. As DNA, the CDR3 is TGTGCCAGCAGTTTATGGGGGGCTGGCACCGGGGAGCTGTTTTTT.

This clone was seen ten or more times. The sample contains more than one DNA sequence encoding this CDR3. V and J are TRBV19 and TRBJ2-2; unclear D gene. The CDR3 is 12 amino acids. Trimming removed 4 bases at V and 3 bases at J, with 3 bases between. Germline CDR1 LNHDA, CDR2 SQIVND (reference sequence). CDR3 in DNA: TGTGCCAGTAGTAGGGACACCGGGGAGCTGTTTTTT. It translates to CASSRDTGELFF. The full variable domain, with the rest looked up from reference TRBV19 and TRBJ2-2, is DGGITQSPKYLFRKEGQNVTLSCEQNLNHDAMYWYRQDPGQGLRLIYYSQIVNDFQKGDIAEGYSVSREKKESFPLTVTSAQKNPTAFYLCASSRDTGELFFGEGSRLTVL.

At least ten counts were recorded for this clone. The rearrangement uses TRBV19 and TRBJ2-1; D may be TRBD1 (5 bases). Germline-derived CDR1 and CDR2 are LNHDA and SQIVND (reference sequence). CDR3 size: 15 residues. V lost 6 bases and J 0 bases, leaving 12 bases between the germline ends. For the CDR3, the DNA is TGTGCCAGTAGATCCCTAGGGGACTCCTACAATGAGCAGTTCTTC. Protein sequence: CASRSLGDSYNEQFF. The complete variable domain, with remaining parts taken from reference TRBV19 and TRBJ2-1, reads DGGITQSPKYLFRKEGQNVTLSCEQNLNHDAMYWYRQDPGQGLRLIYYSQIVNDFQKGDIAEGYSVSREKKESFPLTVTSAQKNPTAFYLCASRSLGDSYNEQFFGPGTRLTVL.

This clone was counted many times. The chain is built from TRBV9 and TRBJ2-2; D is perhaps TRBD1 (6 bases). CDR3 length: 14 residues. The germline CDR1 and CDR2 sequences are SGDLS and YYNGEE. V shed 3 bases and J shed 2 bases, with 8 bases lying between them. The chain's CDR3 is CASSEGGNTGELFF. Here the CDR3 DNA reads TGTGCCAGCAGCGAAGGGGGAAACACCGGGGAGCTGTTTTTT.

The table lists this clone with many counts. A read error may explain this, as a much larger clone is one base away. The chain has TRBV6-5 and TRBJ1-1, with unresolved D. Germline CDR1 reads MNHEY; CDR2 reads SVGAGI. Trimming removed 2 bases at V and 4 bases at J, with 8 bases between. The CDR3 is 13 amino acids. The CDR3 is CASSYPVSTEAFF. The DNA for the CDR3 is TGTGCCAGCAGTTACCCAGTAAGCACTGAAGCTTTCTTT.

In its sample, this clone was seen once. One end of the junction fails to match germline, which may point to a read error. V is TRBV28 and J is TRBJ2-4, with D unresolved. Per the germline V gene, CDR1 is MDHEN and CDR2 is SYDVKM. This CDR3 is 11 amino acids long. The DNA of the CDR3 is TGTGCCAGCAGTTCAGCAAGGGCCAGGTCCTTC. Protein: CASSSARARSF.

This clone occurred many times. V is TRBV6-1 and J is TRBJ2-7; the match to TRBD1 covers 7 bases. CDR1 and CDR2 from the germline V gene are MNHNS and SASEGT. The CDR3 consists of 16 residues. The V segment lost 1 base and the J segment 7 bases; nucleotides outside the gene matches: 13. CDR3 sequence reads: CASSEVLIGGLGEQYF. The CDR3 nucleotides are TGTGCCAGCAGTGAAGTATTGATAGGGGGCTTGGGTGAGCAGTACTTC.

Points on this clone: At one boundary the junction diverges from the germline segment, which might be a read error. This chain joins TRBV6-1 and TRBJ2-7, with TRBD1 matching over 8 bases. This CDR3 has 18 residues. Germline V gives CDR1 MNHNS, CDR2 SASEGT. The CDR3 here is CASSEARAGGVSSYEKYF. The CDR3 region has the DNA TGTGCCAGCAGTGAGGCACGGGCAGGGGGCGTGAGCTCCTACGAGAAGTACTTC.

This clone has a count of ten or more. The V call is TRBV4-1, the J call TRBJ2-3, with 7 bases lining up with TRBD1. The CDR3 runs 16 residues. V gave up 1 base and J gave up 3 bases; unmatched junction bases: 7. From germline, CDR1 is MGHRA and CDR2 YSYEKL. Here the CDR3 reads CASSQVDRAWTDTQYF. Written as DNA, the CDR3 is TGCGCCAGCAGCCAAGTAGACAGGGCTTGGACAGATACGCAGTATTTT.